Listed here are 11 T cell receptor beta chains from one sample, sequenced in a study of CXCR3-negative and CXCR3-positive naive CD8 T cells (dated by TCRdb to the late 2010s). The antigens of these receptors remain unknown. What the research found in general, with its limitations: Compared with CXCR3-negative naive cells, CXCR3-positive naive cells had TRB CDR3s with higher hydrophobicity (lower Kidera factor 4), lower energy, and higher strength and volume indices.

The sequencer was a NextSeq 550. The Human TCR Profiling Kit (MiLaboratory) was used to prepare UMI-labeled 5' RACE TRB cDNA libraries. Once TCRdb had reprocessed the reads, it stored one entry per CDR3 protein sequence and supplied no DNA. The sample table includes 55,000 to 75,000 distinct CDR3 sequences. The ten largest make up around 0.75% of the sample. Sequenced material: naive CXCR3+ CD8+ T cells from blood. The cell subset or site label of this sample denotes: CD45RO-CCR7+CD27+CD95- naive CD8+ T cells expressing CXCR3 (TNR3+). All receptors derive from a human donor in good health. Some clones in this sample may be carry-over from other donors' samples.

V gene TRBV6-4 combines with J gene TRBJ2-3; without DNA, the TCRdb call of TRBD2 cannot be checked. The CDR3 spans 15 residues. Germline CDR1 and CDR2: MRHNA and SNTAGT. Here the CDR3 reads CASSESGGAPDTQYF.

This chain links TRBV23-1 with TRBJ2-7; TCRdb gives TRBD2 as the D gene, but with no DNA this cannot be confirmed. TRBV23-1 is an open reading frame, and its role is uncertain. The CDR3 is made up of 14 amino acids. CDR3 loop: CASSAGTSGSEQYF.

The chain uses TRBV5-1 and TRBJ2-7; TCRdb's D call, TRBD1, is unchecked because there is no DNA. The CDR3 totals 16 residues. The germline V gene has CDR1 SGHRS and CDR2 YFSETQ. The CDR3 reads CASSSIRQGGNYEQYF.

The V and J genes are TRBV24-1 and TRBJ2-2; TCRdb selects TRBD1, and the lack of DNA leaves this call unchecked. The CDR3 is made up of 17 amino acids. CDR1 is KGHDR and CDR2 is SFDVKD in the germline V gene. The CDR3 sequence: CATSDLKTAVNTGELFF.

The chain carries TRBV28 and TRBJ1-5; absent DNA, TCRdb's TRBD1 call cannot be checked. The CDR3 loop spans 18 amino acids. Germline assignment: CDR1 MDHEN and CDR2 SYDVKM. The CDR3: CASSYDRAGRWSNQPQHF.

The rearrangement uses TRBV6-2 or TRBV6-3 and TRBJ2-7; TCRdb names TRBD1, which stays unverified in the absence of DNA. The CDR3 has 14 residues. Germline values: CDR1 MNHEY, CDR2 SVGEGT. CDR3 protein: CASTAGTYLYEQYF.

The gene calls are TRBV15 and TRBJ2-7; TCRdb lists TRBD2, though no DNA is available to test this call. The CDR3 is made up of 12 amino acids. Per germline, CDR1 LNHNV and CDR2 YYDKDF (reference sequence). The CDR3 loop is CAVGRDSYEQYF.

The chain joins TRBV12-3 or TRBV12-4 to TRBJ1-5. CDR3 length: 15 residues. The CDR3 protein is CASSLVAGRDQPQHF.

J is TRBJ1-1 and V is TRBV6-5; the D call of TRBD1 rests on TCRdb alone, since no DNA is present to check it. In germline, CDR1 is MNHEY, CDR2 SVGAGI. The CDR3 runs 13 residues. The chain's CDR3 is CASSSGTGAEAFF.

The V gene is TRBV14, the J gene TRBJ2-7. The CDR3 runs 18 residues. Per germline, CDR1 SGHDN and CDR2 FVKESK. CDR3 loop: CASSQESLLSHYSYEQYF.

The chain employs TRBV4-3 and TRBJ2-1; TCRdb outputs TRBD2, but without DNA this stays unchecked. This CDR3 comprises 17 residues. Germline values: CDR1 LGHNA, CDR2 YSLEER. The chain's CDR3 is CASSQDTPSGSIDEQFF.